Listed below are T cell receptor beta chains from one sample, sequenced in a study of regulatory T cells in long-lasting Graves disease. TCRdb re-analysed the multiplex PCR reads in MiXCR, keeping a single row per CDR3 protein. The table includes approximately 440,000 distinct CDR3 sequences, roughly a quarter detected once. This specimen was peripheral blood mononuclear cells (PBMCs), taken when the disease was refractory, from a patient treated with antithyroid drugs. Receptors originate from a female donor with Graves disease. Each CDR3 is given with its conserved first and last residue. A D gene is named only where the DNA matches it firmly.

v_gene,j_gene,d_gene,CDR3aa
TRBV7-3,TRBJ2-7,.,CASSLYNGYEQYF
TRBV12-3/TRBV12-4,TRBJ2-5,TRBD2,CASRVSGQHLAGGLETQYF
TRBV11-2,TRBJ2-5,.,CASSLRQQETQYF
TRBV18,TRBJ2-7,.,CASSPGTRLRDPQYF
TRBV5-6,TRBJ2-7,TRBD1,CASSPHPLVEGADEQYF
TRBV20-1,TRBJ2-7,.,CSARTGTPYEQYF
TRBV30,TRBJ1-1,.,CAWTVGLNTEAFF
TRBV30,TRBJ2-7,TRBD1,CAWNEGTGGEYEQYF
TRBV19,TRBJ1-1,TRBD1,CASSPRTGGYTEAFF
TRBV14,TRBJ2-6,TRBD2,CASSPRTSAFSGANVLTF
TRBV28,TRBJ2-1,TRBD2,CASSLGAGTSGSNEQFF
TRBV3-1,TRBJ2-7,.,CASSQDPGVTSYEQYF
TRBV11-2,TRBJ1-6,.,CASSLGPGKNSPLHF
TRBV6-5,TRBJ1-1,.,CASSYSTGRDTEAFF
TRBV9,TRBJ1-4,TRBD1,CASSVAAGQGNEKLFF
TRBV7-2,TRBJ2-3,TRBD2,CASKIGLATSTDTQYF
TRBV10-1,TRBJ1-2,TRBD1,CASSEGTGGEYGYTF
TRBV30,TRBJ1-2,TRBD1,CAWGKTGAQLNYGYTF
TRBV20-1,TRBJ2-7,TRBD1,CSADSRDSSYEQYF
TRBV30,TRBJ2-3,.,CAWSVMGDTQYF
TRBV20-1,TRBJ1-1,.,CSASMLLGMNTEAFF
TRBV2,TRBJ2-7,.,CASSEWNEQYF
TRBV15,TRBJ2-5,TRBD2,CATSRDRAGGQETQYF
TRBV2,TRBJ1-3,.,CASSFRQTEDGSSGNTIYF
TRBV20-1,TRBJ1-1,.,CSARIGSPHLTLNTEAFF
TRBV7-2,TRBJ2-7,.,CASSLGREQYF
TRBV2,TRBJ2-7,TRBD2,CASSDSGNYEQYF
TRBV28,TRBJ1-1,.,CASSSADLKPPGMNTEAFF
TRBV11-1,TRBJ2-6,TRBD1,CASSPRDSRSGANILTF
TRBV4-1,TRBJ2-5,TRBD1,CASSQIRTGQETQYF
TRBV29-1,TRBJ2-5,.,CSVDFQAETQYF
TRBV29-1,TRBJ1-2,TRBD1,CSVGAGGDYGYTF
TRBV2,TRBJ1-1,.,CASSEVYPNTEAFF
TRBV20-1,TRBJ2-1,TRBD1,CSARRVTGGSYNEQFF
TRBV12-3/TRBV12-4,TRBJ1-5,.,CASSSKGPAQHF
TRBV6-1,TRBJ1-6,TRBD1,CASGLGTGGNSPLHF
TRBV5-6,TRBJ1-3,.,CASSLATGSGNTIYF
TRBV6-2/TRBV6-3,TRBJ2-7,TRBD1,CASGGTGPEQYF
TRBV15,TRBJ1-4,.,CATSRVLVNEKLFF
TRBV28,TRBJ1-2,.,CATRREIYGYTF
TRBV15,TRBJ2-5,TRBD1,CATSRATGVETQYF
TRBV5-1,TRBJ1-1,TRBD1,CASSPQGYMNTEAFF
TRBV7-2,TRBJ2-5,.,CASSLEAGSQETQYF
TRBV28,TRBJ1-2,.,CASSLRGLQWGWGYGYTF
TRBV20-1,TRBJ1-5,TRBD1,CSASDRVSNQPQHF
TRBV5-1,TRBJ1-2,.,CASSLESGHGYTF
TRBV4-1,TRBJ2-5,TRBD2,CASSQETSGDRTQYF
TRBV20-1,TRBJ1-5,.,CSARDQGGANQPQHF
TRBV7-9,TRBJ2-7,.,CANSLTGDPYEQYF
TRBV28,TRBJ2-7,TRBD2,CASSPQGGAIAQTYEQYF
TRBV28,TRBJ1-3,.,CASTAGVGNTIYF